This section outlines one TCR beta chain sequence together with its context. The data are from a study of blood T cell repertoires in COVID-19. Background on the study: From T cells, B-cell-depleted T cells, or PBMCs came the material, which was cDNA or gDNA.

Germline trimming cut 6 bases from V and 8 bases from J; bases unmatched to any gene: 8. The CDR3 totals 14 residues. Looked up from germline, CDR1 is LNHDA and CDR2 is SQIVND (reference sequence). The method was immunoSEQ multiplex PCR; TCRdb's version includes in-frame clones alone and lacks a portion of them. Found here are around 290,000 clones, about nine tenths of them singletons; the top ten hold 0.9% to 1.2%. Categorization into cohorts depended on clinical history that participants reported. The chain joins TRBV19 to TRBJ1-4; TRBD1 matches 8 bases. The clonotype was recovered from a woman aged 30 to 39 who had recovered from COVID-19. Sample: PBMCs or T cells enriched from blood (not recorded which). The CDR3 DNA reads as TGTGCCAGTAGCCTCGGACAGGGCAACGAAAAACTGTTTTTT. Translation: CASSLGQGNEKLFF.